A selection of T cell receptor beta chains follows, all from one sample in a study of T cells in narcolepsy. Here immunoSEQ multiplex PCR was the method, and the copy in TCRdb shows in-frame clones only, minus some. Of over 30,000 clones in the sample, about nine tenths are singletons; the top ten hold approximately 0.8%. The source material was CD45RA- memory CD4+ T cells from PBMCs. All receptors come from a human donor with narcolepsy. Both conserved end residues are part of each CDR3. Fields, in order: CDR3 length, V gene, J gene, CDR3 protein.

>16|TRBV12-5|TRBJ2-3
CASGAGLAASTDTQYF
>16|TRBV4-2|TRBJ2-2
CASSQSGQGNTGELFF
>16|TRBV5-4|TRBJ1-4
CASSLGTGQGYEKLFF
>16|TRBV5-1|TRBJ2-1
CASSTKVQGGFNEQFF
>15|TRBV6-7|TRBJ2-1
CASSFNYKRSNEQFF
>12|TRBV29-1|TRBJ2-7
CSVVSSSHEQYF
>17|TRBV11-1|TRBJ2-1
CASSLEGTGTGINEQFF
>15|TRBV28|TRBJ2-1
CASSGGLRRNNEQFF
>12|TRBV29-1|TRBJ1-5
CSVESPGQPQHF
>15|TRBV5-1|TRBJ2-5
CASSLGLALQETQYF
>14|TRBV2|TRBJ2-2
CASSGDRSTGELFF
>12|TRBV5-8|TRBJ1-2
CASSLGPAGYTF
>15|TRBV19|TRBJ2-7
CASSISWTVAYEQYF
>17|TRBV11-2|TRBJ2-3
CASSSRLAGTRTDTQYF
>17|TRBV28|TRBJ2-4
CASRGQPGDRLGDIQYF
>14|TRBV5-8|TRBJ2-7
CASSFGILSYEQYF
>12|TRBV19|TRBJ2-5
CASRGGRETQYF
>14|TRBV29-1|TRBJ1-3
CSVGQSSSGNTIYF
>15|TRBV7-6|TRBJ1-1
CASSVLPGGNTEAFF
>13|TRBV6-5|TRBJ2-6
CASKVSGANVLTF
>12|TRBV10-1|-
CARPPRSYEQYF
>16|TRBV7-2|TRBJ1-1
CASSYEFWDRNTEAFF
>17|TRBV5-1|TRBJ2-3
CASSLAATGGSTDTQYF
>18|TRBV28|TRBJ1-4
CASRPGQGDLGTNEKLFF
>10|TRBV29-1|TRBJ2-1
CSVEGGEQFF
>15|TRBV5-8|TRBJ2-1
CASSPRLAAYNEQFF
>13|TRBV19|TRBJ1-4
CASSPRGNEKLFF
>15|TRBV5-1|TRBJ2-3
CASSAGLARTDTQYF
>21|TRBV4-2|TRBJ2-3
CASSHPLPADGGSRSTDTQYF
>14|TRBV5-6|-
CASSRTSGSYEQYF
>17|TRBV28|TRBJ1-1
CASSSNRDTRRNTEAFF
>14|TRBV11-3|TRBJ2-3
CASSAPPRQDTQYF
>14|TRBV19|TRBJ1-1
CASGIQGANTEAFF
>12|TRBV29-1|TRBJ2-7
CSVAGAGGEQYF
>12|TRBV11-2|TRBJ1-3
CASSLSRNTIYF
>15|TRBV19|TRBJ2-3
CASSMWSGGTDTQYF
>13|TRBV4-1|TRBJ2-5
CASSVSVGETQYF
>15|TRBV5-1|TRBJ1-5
CASSGSGTGGEPQHF
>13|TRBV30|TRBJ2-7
CAWTREGGSEQYF
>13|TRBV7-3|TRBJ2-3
CASSLTGRDTQYF
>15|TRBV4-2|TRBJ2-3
CASSRVPGDTDTQYF
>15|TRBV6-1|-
CASSGQRVPSYEQYF
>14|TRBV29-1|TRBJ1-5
CSVSGEEGNQPQHF
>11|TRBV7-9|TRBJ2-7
CASSLGQGLYF
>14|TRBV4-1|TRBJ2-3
CASSQPTRSDTQYF
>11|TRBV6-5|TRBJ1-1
CASSYGRRAFF